The source of this T cell receptor (beta chain) is a study of T-cell memory formation after mild COVID-19. The wider study: Clusters were largely donor specific. Study-level findings and limits: Shrinking CD4+ clones were chiefly CM and EM; CD8+ ones were chiefly EMRA. Among clones contracting day 15 to 85, CD4/CD8 was balanced, whereas later expanders leaned CD4+. Pre-infection memory showed some responding clones, and this suggested that cross-reactive memory joined.

Comments on this clonotype: Its target is not known.

The V end lost 4 bases, the J end lost 5 bases, and 7 bases lay between the germline ends. The CDR3 covers 12 residues. One entry per CDR3 protein results from TCRdb running MiXCR on the 5' RACE reads. The sample shows 250,000 or so distinct CDR3 sequences, 18% of them seen only once. This chain links TRBV12-3 or TRBV12-4 with TRBJ2-3; D call uncertain. The origin of this receptor is a man aged 18 to 30 who had mild COVID-19 (a few samples of this study predate the infection). Cell type and time point are not known. The sequenced sample was PBMCs or a T cell subset sorted from them (not recorded which). CDR3 in DNA: TGTGCCAGCAGTTCAAACGAAGATACGCAGTATTTT. Its translation is CASSSNEDTQYF.